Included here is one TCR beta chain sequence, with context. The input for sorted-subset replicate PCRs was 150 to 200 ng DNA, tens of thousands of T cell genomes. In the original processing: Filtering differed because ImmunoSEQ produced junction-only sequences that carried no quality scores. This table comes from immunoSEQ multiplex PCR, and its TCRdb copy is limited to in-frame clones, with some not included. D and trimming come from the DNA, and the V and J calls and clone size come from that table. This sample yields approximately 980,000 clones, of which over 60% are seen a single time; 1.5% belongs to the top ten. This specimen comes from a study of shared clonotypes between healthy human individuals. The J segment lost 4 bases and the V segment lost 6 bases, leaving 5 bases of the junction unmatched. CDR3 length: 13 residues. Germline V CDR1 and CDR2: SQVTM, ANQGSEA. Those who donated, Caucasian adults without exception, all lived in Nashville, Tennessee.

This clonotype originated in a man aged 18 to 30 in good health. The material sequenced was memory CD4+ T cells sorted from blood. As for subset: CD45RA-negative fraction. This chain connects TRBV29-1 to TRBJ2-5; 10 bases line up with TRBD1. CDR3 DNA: TGCAGCGTGGGACAGGGGAATAGAGAGACCCAGTACTTC. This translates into CSVGQGNRETQYF.